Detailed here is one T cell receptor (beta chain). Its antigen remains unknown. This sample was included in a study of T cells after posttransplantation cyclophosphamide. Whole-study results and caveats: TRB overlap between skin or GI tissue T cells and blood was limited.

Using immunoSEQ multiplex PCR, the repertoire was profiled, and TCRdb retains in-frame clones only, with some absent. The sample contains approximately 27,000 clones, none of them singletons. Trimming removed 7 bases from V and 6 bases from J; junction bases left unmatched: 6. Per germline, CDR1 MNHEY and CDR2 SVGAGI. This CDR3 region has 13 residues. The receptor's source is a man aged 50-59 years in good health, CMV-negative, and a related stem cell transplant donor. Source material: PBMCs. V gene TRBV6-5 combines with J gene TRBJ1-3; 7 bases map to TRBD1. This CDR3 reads CASMGQGVNTIYF. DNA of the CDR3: TGTGCCAGCATGGGGCAGGGGGTAAACACCATATATTTT.